The text below deals with one T cell receptor (beta chain). Which antigen it targets is not known. No base quality information exists; no much larger clone differs at one position. These data are taken from a study of blood T cells in healthy people across ages (dated by TCRdb to about 2015). Study-wide context: In model experiments, template switching captured roughly one uniquely barcoded TCR beta cDNA molecule for every two T cells. The study measured age-related changes in TCR beta repertoire diversity using deep sequencing normalized with unique cDNA molecular identifiers. The donors were split into four age groups: young (average about 15 years), middle-aged (39), aged (about 62) and long-lived (roughly 80). To avoid experimental bias, donors of different ages were randomly spread across the sequencing lanes. Two additional independent replicas of 1 million unique cDNA reads from the same blood draw were analyzed for two donors (one aged 18 to 30 and one aged 80 or older). Summary of the overall study and its limitations: Observed TCR beta diversity per million T cells fell roughly linearly with age, and a significant reduction was already apparent by age roughly 40. The long-lived group showed more naive CD4+ T cells, fewer expanded clones and increased TCR diversity than the aged group, suggesting age selection. Estimates of total diversity based on one million sequenced T cells were regarded as lower bounds and as underestimates. There was a strong correlation between observed TCR beta diversity and the percentage of naive T cells measured by flow cytometry. Since profiling was done on bulk unsorted PBMCs, naive and antigen-experienced compartments could not be conclusively compared. Donor CMV infection status was unknown, potentially confounding age-related changes in expanded clonotypes.

Systemically healthy Caucasian individuals from Russia, 35 to 50 in total and aged roughly 6 to 95 years, were included as donors. Each donor gave ten milliliters of peripheral blood, collected into EDTA-treated Vacutainer tubes. Ficoll-Paque density-gradient centrifugation was used to isolate PBMCs, with at least 6.5 million obtained per sample. Total RNA was extracted from PBMCs with Trizol reagent, with at least 5.5 micrograms obtained per sample. Naive CD45RAhigh/CD27high T cell percentages were measured by flow cytometry on a PBMC aliquot from every donor. The method behind the library was 5' RACE. The sequencer was an Illumina HiSeq 2500. The second PCR ran for about 7 to 11 cycles and used a J-beta primer mix along with a sample-barcoded 5' primer. A unique molecular identifier was introduced onto each TCR beta cDNA molecule by a template-switch 5' adaptor carrying 12 random nucleotides. Each sample yielded at least 3 million CDR3-containing paired-end reads. The Mint cDNA synthesis kit, primed by a TRBC-specific oligonucleotide, was used to synthesize first-strand cDNA from all RNA. Following uracil-DNA glycosylase treatment, all cDNA underwent a first 18-cycle PCR with the universal primers M1SS and BC2_uni_R. In the original analysis: Normalization of each sample was performed by random selection of 1 million high-quality reads, each carrying a distinct molecular identifier. Instead of being binned into consensus sequences, reads with shared molecular identifiers were discarded. MiTCR, set to a Q25 quality threshold and the strictest error-elimination algorithm, was used for CDR3 identification, clonotype clustering and error correction. A nonparametric unseen species model with Euler transformation was used to estimate a lower bound on total TCR beta diversity. TCRdb handled the public reads itself, with Q25 trimming in fastp and clone calling in MiXCR, and kept productive beta chains. When rows share a CDR3 protein, they turn into one entry using the most common DNA and genes. The V and J calls shown here were made by TCRdb, not taken from the authors' results. The sample yields fewer than 900,000 distinct CDR3 sequences; roughly 43% were counted once. The top ten clones comprise less than 25% of the sample.

The receptor was derived from a woman aged 55-70 years in good health. The sequenced sample was blood.

This receptor has the CDR3 CASSPTEDSAYEQYF. At the DNA level, the sequence is TGTGCCAGCAGCCCAACCGAGGACTCAGCCTACGAGCAGTACTTC. The chain is made from TRBV3-1 and TRBJ2-7, with a tentative D gene TRBD2 over 5 matching bases. The CDR3, cysteine through phenylalanine, is 15 amino acids long. Only CDR3 DNA is held: 45 bases, read in frame from base 1. V is cut by 4 bases and J by 2 bases, and the space between the germline ends is 15 bases. CDR1 and CDR2 were assigned from the germline V gene (reference sequence) as LGHDT and YNNKEL.